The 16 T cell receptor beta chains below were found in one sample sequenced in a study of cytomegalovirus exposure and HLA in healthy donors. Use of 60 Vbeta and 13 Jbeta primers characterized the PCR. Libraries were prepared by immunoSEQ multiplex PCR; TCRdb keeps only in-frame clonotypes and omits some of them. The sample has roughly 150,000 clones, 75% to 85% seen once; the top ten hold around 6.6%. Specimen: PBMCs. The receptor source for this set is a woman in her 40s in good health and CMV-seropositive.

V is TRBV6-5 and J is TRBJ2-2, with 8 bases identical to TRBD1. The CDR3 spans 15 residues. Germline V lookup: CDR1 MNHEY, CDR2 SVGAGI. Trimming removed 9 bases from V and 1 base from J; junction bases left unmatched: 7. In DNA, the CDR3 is TGTGCCAGTCAACCCGGGACAGGGAACACCGGGGAGCTGTTTTTT. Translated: CASQPGTGNTGELFF.

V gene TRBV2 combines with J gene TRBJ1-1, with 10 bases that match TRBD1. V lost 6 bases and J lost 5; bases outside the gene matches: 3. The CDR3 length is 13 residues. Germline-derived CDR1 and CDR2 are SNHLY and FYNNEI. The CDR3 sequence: CASSDRGHTEAFF. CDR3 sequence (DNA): TGTGCCAGCAGCGACAGGGGGCATACTGAAGCTTTCTTT.

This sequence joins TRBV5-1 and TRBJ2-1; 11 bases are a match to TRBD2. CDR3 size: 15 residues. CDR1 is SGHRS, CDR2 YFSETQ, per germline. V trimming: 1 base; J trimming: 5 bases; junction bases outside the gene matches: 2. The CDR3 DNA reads TGCGCCAGCAGCTTGACTAGCGGGAGCCACAATGAGCAGTTCTTC. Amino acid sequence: CASSLTSGSHNEQFF.

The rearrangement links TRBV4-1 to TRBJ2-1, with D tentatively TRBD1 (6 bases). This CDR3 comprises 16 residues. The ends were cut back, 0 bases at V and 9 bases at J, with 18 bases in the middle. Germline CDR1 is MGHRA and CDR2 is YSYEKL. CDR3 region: CASSQDLRQTRGEQFF. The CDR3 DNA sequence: TGCGCCAGCAGCCAAGATCTCAGGCAGACCAGGGGTGAGCAGTTCTTC.

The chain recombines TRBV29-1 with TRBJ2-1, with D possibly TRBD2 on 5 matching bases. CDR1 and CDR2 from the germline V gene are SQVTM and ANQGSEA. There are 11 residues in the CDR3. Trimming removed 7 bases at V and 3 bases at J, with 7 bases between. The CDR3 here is CSAAVYNEQFF. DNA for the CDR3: TGCAGCGCAGCGGTCTACAATGAGCAGTTCTTC.

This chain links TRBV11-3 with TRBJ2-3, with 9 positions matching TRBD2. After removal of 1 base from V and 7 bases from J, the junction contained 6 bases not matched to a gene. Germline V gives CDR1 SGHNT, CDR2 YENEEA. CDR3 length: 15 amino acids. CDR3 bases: TGTGCCAGCAGCTTAGTAGCGGGAGTTGCGAATACGCAGTATTTT. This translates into CASSLVAGVANTQYF.

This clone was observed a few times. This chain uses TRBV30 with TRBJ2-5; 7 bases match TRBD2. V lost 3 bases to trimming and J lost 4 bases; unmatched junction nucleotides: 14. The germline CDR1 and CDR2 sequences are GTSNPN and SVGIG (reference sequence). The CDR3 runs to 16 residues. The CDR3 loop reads CAWSPPMAGAAETQYF. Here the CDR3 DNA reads TGTGCCTGGAGCCCCCCCATGGCGGGAGCCGCAGAGACCCAGTACTTC.

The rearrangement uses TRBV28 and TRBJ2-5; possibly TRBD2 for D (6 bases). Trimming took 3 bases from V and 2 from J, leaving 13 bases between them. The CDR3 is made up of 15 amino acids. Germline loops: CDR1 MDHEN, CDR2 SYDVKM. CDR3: CASSFSGSGQETQYF. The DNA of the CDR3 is TGTGCCAGCAGTTTCTCGGGTAGCGGACAAGAGACCCAGTACTTC.

The CDR3 sequence is CASRQGLETQYF. CDR3 bases: TGTGCCAGCAGACAGGGGCTGGAGACCCAGTACTTC. The gene calls are TRBV11-3 and TRBJ2-5; the match to TRBD1 covers 7 bases. This CDR3 spans 12 amino acids. V was pared by 6 bases and J by 5 bases, with 3 bases of the junction left unmatched. Germline V gene lookup returns CDR1 SGHNT and CDR2 YENEEA.

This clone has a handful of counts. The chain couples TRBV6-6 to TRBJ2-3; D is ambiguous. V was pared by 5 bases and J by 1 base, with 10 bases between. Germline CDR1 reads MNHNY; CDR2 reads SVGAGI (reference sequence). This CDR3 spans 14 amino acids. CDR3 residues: CASSHLVGTDTQYF. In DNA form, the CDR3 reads TGTGCCAGCAGTCACCTAGTGGGCACAGATACGCAGTATTTT.

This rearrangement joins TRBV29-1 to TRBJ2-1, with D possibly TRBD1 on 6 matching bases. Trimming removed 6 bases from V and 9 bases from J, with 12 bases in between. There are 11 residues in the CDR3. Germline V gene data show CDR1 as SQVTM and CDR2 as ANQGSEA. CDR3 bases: TGCAGCGTCGAAACAGGGAGTGAGCAGTTCTTC. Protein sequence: CSVETGSEQFF.

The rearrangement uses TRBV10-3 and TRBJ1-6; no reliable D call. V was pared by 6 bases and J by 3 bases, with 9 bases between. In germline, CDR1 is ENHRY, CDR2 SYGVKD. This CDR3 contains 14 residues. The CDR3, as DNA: TGTGCCATCAGCGATGAGCTCTATAATTCACCCCTCCACTTT. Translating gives CAISDELYNSPLHF.

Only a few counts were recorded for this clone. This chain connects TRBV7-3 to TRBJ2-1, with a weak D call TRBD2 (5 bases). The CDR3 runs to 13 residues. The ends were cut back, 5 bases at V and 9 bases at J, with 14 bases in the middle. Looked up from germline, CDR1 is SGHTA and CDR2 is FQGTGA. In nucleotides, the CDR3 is TGTGCCAGCAGCGGCCTTCGGGATAGTGAGCAGTTCTTC. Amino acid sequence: CASSGLRDSEQFF.

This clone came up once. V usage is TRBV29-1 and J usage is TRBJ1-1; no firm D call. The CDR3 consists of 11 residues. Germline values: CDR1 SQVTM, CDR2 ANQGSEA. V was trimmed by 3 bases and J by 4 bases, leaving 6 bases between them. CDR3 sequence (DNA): TGCAGCGTTGATTCTAGCACTGAAGCTTTCTTT. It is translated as CSVDSSTEAFF. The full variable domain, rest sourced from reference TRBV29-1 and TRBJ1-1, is SAVISQKPSRDICQRGTSLTIQCQVDSQVTMMFWYRQQPGQSLTLIATANQGSEATYESGFVIDKFPISRPNLTFSTLTVSNMSPEDSSIYLCSVDSSTEAFFGQGTRLTVV.

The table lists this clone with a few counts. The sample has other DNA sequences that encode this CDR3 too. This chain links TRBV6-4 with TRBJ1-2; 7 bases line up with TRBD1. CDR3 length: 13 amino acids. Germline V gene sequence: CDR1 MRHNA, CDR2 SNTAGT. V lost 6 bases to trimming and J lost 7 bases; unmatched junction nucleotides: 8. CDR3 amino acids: CASSPDRDVGYTF. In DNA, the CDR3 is TGTGCCAGCAGCCCCGACAGGGATGTTGGCTACACCTTC.

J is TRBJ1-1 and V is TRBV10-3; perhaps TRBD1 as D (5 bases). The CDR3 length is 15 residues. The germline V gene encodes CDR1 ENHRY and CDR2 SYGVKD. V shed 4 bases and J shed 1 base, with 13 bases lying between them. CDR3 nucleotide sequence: TGTGCCATCAGTGGGGTTGGGGGGAAGAACACTGAAGCTTTCTTT. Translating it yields CAISGVGGKNTEAFF.